Included here is one T cell receptor (beta chain) sequence, with context. The sample comes from a study of blood T cell repertoires in COVID-19. About the research overall: Samples representing acute and convalescent COVID-19 were sourced from the United States, Italy and Spain. T cells, B-cell-depleted T cells, or PBMCs provided the cDNA or gDNA that served as material.

Germline V gene lookup returns CDR1 SGHDT and CDR2 YYEEEE. The V end lost 4 bases, the J end lost 0 bases, and 14 bases lay between the germline ends. The CDR3 sequence is 16 residues long. Cohorts were determined from participant-reported clinical history. Study processing details: Reference gene primer amplification gave nucleated cell count estimates. TCRdb's copy holds only in-frame clones and misses some; the assay was immunoSEQ multiplex PCR. D and trimming come from the DNA, and the V and J calls and clone size come from that table. Of hundreds of thousands of clones detected, over 80% appear once; the ten largest clones hold 2.5% to 3%.

This chain uses TRBV5-6 with TRBJ1-5; TRBD1 might be the D (6 bases). Input material: PBMCs or T cells enriched from blood (not recorded which). This receptor was taken from a woman between 25 and 40 years old with acute COVID-19. This CDR3 reads CASSRKDSHSNQPQHF. CDR3 nucleotides: TGTGCCAGCAGCCGAAAGGACAGCCATAGCAATCAGCCCCAGCATTTT.